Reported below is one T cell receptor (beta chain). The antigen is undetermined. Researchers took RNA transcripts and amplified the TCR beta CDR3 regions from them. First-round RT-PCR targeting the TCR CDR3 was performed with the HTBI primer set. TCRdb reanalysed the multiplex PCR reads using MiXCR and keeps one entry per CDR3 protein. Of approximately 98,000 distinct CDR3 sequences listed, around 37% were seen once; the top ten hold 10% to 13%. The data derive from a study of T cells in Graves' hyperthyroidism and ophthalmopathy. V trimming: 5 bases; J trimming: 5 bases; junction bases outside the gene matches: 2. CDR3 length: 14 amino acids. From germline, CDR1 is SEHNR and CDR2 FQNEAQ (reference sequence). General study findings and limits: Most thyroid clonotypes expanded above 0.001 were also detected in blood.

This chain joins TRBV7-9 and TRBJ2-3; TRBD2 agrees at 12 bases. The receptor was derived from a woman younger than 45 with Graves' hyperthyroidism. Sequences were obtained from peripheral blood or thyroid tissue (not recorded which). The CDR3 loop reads CASSRLAGVDTQYF. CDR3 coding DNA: TGTGCCAGCAGCCGACTAGCGGGAGTAGATACGCAGTATTTT.